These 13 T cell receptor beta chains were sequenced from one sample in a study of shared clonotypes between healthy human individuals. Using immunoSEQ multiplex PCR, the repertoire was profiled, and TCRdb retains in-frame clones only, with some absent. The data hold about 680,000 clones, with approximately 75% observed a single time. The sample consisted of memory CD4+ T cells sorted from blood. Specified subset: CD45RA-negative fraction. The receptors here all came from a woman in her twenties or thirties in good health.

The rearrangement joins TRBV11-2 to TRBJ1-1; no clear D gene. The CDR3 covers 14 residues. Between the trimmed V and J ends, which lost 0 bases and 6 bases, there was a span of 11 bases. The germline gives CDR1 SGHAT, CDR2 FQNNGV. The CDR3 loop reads CASSLEGQQAEAFF. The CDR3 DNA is TGTGCCAGCAGCTTAGAAGGGCAGCAGGCTGAAGCTTTCTTT. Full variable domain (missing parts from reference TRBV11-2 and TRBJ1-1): EAGVAQSPRYKIIEKRQSVAFWCNPISGHATLYWYQQILGQGPKLLIQFQNNGVVDDSQLPKDRFSAERLKGVDSTLKIQPAKLEDSAVYLCASSLEGQQAEAFFGQGTRLTVV.

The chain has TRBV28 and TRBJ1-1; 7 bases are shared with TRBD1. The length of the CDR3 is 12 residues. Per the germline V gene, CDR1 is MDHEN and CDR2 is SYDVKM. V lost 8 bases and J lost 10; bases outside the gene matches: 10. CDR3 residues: CASANGQEGAFF. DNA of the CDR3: TGTGCCAGCGCCAACGGACAGGAGGGAGCTTTCTTT.

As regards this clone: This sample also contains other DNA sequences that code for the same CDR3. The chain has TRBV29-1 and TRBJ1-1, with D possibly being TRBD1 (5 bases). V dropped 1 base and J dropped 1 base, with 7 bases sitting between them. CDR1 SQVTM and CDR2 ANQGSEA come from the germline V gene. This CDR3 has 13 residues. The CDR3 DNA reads TGCAGCGTTGAAGTGACAGCGAACACTGAAGCTTTCTTT. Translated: CSVEVTANTEAFF.

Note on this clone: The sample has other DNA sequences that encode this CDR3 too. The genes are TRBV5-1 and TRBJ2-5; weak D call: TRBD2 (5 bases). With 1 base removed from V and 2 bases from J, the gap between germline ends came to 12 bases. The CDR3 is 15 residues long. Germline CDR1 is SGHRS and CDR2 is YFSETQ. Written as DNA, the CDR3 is TGCGCCAGCAGCTTGAGTGGTACTAGTCAAGAGACCCAGTACTTC. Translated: CASSLSGTSQETQYF.

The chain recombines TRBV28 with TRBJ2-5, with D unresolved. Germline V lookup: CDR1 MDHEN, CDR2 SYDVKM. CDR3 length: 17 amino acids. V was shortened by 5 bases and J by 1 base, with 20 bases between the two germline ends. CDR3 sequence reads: CASSRRRIRSLQETQYF. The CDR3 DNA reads TGTGCCAGCAGTCGGCGACGGATTCGGAGTCTCCAAGAGACCCAGTACTTC. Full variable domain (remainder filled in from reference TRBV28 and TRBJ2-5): DVKVTQSSRYLVKRTGEKVFLECVQDMDHENMFWYRQDPGLGLRLIYFSYDVKMKEKGDIPEGYSVSREKKERFSLILESASTNQTSMYLCASSRRRIRSLQETQYFGPGTRLLVL.

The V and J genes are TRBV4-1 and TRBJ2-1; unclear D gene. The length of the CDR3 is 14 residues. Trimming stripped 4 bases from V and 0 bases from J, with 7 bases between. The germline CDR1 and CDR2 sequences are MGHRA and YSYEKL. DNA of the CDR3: TGCGCCAGCAGCCGAGATAGCTCCTACAATGAGCAGTTCTTC. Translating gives CASSRDSSYNEQFF.

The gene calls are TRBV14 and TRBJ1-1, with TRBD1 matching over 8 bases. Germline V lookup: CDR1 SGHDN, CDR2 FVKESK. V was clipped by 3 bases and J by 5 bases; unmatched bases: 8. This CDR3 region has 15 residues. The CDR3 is CASSHWTGKETEAFF. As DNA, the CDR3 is TGTGCCAGCAGCCATTGGACAGGGAAAGAAACTGAAGCTTTCTTT.

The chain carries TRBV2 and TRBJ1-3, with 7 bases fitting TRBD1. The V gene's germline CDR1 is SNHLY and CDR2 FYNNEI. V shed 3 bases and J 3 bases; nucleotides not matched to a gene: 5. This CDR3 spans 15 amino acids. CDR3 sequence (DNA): TGTGCCAGCAGTGACGAGGGGGCGAGTGGAAACACCATATATTTT. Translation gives CASSDEGASGNTIYF.

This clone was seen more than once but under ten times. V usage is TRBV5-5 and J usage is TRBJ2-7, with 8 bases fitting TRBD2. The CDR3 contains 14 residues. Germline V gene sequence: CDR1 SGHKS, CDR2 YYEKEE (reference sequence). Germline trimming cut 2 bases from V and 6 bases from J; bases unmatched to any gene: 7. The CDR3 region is CASSFEAGVPEQYF. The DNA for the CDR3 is TGTGCCAGCAGCTTCGAAGCGGGAGTCCCCGAGCAGTACTTC.

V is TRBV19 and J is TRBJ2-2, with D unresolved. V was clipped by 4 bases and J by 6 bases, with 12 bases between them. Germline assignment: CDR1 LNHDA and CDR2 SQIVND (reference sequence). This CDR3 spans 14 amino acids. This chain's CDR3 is CASSTRARSGELFF. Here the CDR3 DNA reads TGTGCCAGTAGTACTAGGGCAAGGTCCGGGGAGCTGTTTTTT.

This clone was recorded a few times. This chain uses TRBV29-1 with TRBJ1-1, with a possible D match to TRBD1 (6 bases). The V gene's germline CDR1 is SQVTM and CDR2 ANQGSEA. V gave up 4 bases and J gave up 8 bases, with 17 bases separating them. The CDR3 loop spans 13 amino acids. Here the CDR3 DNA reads TGCAGCGTTGCAACGCCCCAGGGGATGGAAGCTTTCTTT. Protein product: CSVATPQGMEAFF.

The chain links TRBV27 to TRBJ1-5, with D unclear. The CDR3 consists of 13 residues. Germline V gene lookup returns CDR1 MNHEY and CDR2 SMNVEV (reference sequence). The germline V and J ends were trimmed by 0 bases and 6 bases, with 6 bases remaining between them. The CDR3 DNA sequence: TGTGCCAGCAGTTTATCGGTGGGTCAGCCCCAGCATTTT. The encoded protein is CASSLSVGQPQHF.

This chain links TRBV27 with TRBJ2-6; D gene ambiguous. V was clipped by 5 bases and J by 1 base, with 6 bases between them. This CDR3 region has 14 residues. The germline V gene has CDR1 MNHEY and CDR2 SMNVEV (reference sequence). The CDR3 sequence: CASSGNSGANVLTF. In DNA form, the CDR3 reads TGTGCCAGCAGTGGGAATTCTGGGGCCAACGTCCTGACTTTC. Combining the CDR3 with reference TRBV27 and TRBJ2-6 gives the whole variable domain EAQVTQNPRYLITVTGKKLTVTCSQNMNHEYMSWYRQDPGLGLRQIYYSMNVEVTDKGDVPEGYKVSRKEKRNFPLILESPSPNQTSLYFCASSGNSGANVLTFGAGSRLTVL.